This T cell receptor (beta chain) stems from a study of shared clonotypes between healthy human individuals. Study-wide results and caveats: When naive CD4 clonotypes were compared across a few donors, around 5% were shared.

Germline V gene lookup returns CDR1 MNHNS and CDR2 SASEGT. V dropped 6 bases and J dropped 12; count of bases not matched to a gene: 8. This CDR3 contains 12 residues. The CD4+ fraction was divided into a CD45RA+ naive subset and a CD45RA-negative memory subset. On this clone itself: Antigen specificity is unknown.

The study ran the assay at deep level. Roughly 200 ng DNA, approximately 31,000 T cell genomes, went into each sorted-subset replicate PCR. TCRdb keeps only in-frame clones here, not all; method: immunoSEQ multiplex PCR. The sample yields about 1 million clones, around four fifths seen once. Sequenced input: memory CD4+ T cells sorted from blood. Subset given: CD45RA-negative fraction. This chain connects TRBV6-1 to TRBJ2-1, with 7 bases fitting TRBD1. This sequence originates from a man aged 18 to 35 in good health. The CDR3 region has the DNA TGTGCCAGCAGGTCGGACAGGCCGGGGCAGTTCTTC. The encoded protein is CASRSDRPGQFF.